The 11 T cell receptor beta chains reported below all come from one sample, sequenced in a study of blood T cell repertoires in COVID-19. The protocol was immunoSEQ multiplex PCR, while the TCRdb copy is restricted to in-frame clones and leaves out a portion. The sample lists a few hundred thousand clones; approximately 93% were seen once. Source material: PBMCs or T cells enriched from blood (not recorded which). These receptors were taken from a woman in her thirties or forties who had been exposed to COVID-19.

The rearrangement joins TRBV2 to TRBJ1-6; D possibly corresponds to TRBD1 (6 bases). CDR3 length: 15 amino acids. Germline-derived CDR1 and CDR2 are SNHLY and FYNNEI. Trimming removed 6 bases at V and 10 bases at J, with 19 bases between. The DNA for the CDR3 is TGTGCCAGCAGGGACAGCAACAGCTTGGGATCACCCCTCCACTTT. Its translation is CASRDSNSLGSPLHF. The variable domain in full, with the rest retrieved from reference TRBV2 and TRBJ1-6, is EPEVTQTPSHQVTQMGQEVILRCVPISNHLYFYWYRQILGQKVEFLVSFYNNEISEKSEIFDDQFSVERPDGSNFTLKIRSTKLEDSAMYFCASRDSNSLGSPLHFGNGTRLTVT.

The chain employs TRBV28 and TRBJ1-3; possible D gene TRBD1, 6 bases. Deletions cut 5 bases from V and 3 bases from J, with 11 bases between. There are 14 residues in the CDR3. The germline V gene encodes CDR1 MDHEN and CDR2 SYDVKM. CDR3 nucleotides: TGTGCCAGCAGTATTAACAGGGATGGAAACACCATATATTTT. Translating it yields CASSINRDGNTIYF. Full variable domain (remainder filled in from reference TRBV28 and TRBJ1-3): DVKVTQSSRYLVKRTGEKVFLECVQDMDHENMFWYRQDPGLGLRLIYFSYDVKMKEKGDIPEGYSVSREKKERFSLILESASTNQTSMYLCASSINRDGNTIYFGEGSWLTVV.

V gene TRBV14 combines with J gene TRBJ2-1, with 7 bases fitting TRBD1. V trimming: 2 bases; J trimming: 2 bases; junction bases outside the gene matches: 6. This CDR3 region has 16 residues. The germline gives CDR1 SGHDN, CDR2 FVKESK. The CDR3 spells CASSQSGQGAYNEQFF. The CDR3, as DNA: TGTGCCAGCAGCCAATCGGGTCAGGGGGCCTACAATGAGCAGTTCTTC.

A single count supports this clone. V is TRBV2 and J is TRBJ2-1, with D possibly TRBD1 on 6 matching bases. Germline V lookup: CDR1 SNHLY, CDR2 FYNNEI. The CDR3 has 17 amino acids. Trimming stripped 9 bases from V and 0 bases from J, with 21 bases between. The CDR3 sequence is CARDEGVTGSSYNEQFF. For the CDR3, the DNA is TGTGCCAGAGACGAGGGGGTTACAGGTAGCTCCTACAATGAGCAGTTCTTC.

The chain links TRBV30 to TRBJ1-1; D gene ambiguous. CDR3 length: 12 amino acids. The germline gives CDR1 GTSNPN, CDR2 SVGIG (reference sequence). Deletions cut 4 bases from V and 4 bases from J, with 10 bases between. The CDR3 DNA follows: TGTGCCTGGATGAATAGTGGCACTGAAGCTTTCTTT. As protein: CAWMNSGTEAFF.

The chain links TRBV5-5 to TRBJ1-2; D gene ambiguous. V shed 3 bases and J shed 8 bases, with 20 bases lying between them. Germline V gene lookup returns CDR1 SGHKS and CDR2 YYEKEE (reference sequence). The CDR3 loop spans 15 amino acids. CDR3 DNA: TGTGCCAGCAGCTCAAGACGGGATGACCTGGGAGGCTACACCTTC. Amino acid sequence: CASSSRRDDLGGYTF.

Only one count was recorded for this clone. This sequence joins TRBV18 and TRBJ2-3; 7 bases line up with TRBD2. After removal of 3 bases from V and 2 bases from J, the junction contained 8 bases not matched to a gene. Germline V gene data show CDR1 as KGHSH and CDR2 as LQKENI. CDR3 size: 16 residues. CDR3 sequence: CASSPYSGAPTDTQYF. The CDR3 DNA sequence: TGTGCCAGCTCACCCTACAGCGGGGCCCCCACAGATACGCAGTATTTT.

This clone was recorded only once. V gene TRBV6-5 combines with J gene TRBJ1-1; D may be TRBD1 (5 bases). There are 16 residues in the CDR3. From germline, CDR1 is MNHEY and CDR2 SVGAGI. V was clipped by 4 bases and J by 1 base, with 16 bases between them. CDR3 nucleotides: TGTGCCAGCAGTTCGTGGGACTTAACGACGAACACTGAAGCTTTCTTT. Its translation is CASSSWDLTTNTEAFF.

In nucleotides, the CDR3 is TGTGCCAGCAGTTACTCGATCCACCAGGATAAAGGTGGCTACACCTTC. Its translation is CASSYSIHQDKGGYTF. The chain recombines TRBV6-2 or TRBV6-3 with TRBJ1-2; D ambiguous. Germline V lookup: CDR1 MNHEY, CDR2 SVGEGT. The germline V and J ends were trimmed by 0 bases and 7 bases, with 18 bases remaining between them. CDR3 length equals 16 residues.

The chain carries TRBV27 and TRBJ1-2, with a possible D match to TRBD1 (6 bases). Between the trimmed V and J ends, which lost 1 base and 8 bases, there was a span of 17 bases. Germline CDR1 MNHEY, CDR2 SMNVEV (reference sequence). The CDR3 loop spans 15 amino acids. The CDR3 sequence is CASSLWGQVLSGYTF. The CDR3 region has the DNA TGTGCCAGCAGTTTATGGGGGCAGGTCTTGTCCGGCTACACCTTC.

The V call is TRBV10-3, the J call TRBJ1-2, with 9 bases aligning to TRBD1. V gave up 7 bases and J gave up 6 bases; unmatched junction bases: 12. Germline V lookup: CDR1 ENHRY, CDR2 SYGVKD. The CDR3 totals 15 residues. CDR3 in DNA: TGTGCCATCACCCAAGGACAGGGGTTAGGAGATGGCTACACCTTC. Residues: CAITQGQGLGDGYTF.